These T cell receptor beta chains were read from a single sample in a study of chemoradiotherapy in HPV16-positive cancers. TCRdb's copy holds only in-frame clones and misses some; the assay was immunoSEQ multiplex PCR. The sample holds roughly 73 clones. The specimen was tumor tissue, collected from a patient who underwent chemoradiotherapy. These receptors all stem from a human donor with HPV-associated anogenital cancer. Each CDR3 is given with its conserved first and last residue. Each record gives: D gene, V gene, J gene, CDR3 DNA, CDR3 protein. A D gene is named only where the DNA matches it firmly.

>TRBD1|TRBV6-1|TRBJ1-5
TGTGCCAGTGAACAGGGGAACAATCAGCCCCAGCATTTT
CASEQGNNQPQHF
>NA|TRBV19|TRBJ2-2
TGTGCCAGTACCACCGCCGGCGGGGAGCTGTTTTTT
CASTTAGGELFF
>NA|TRBV6-1|TRBJ2-1
TGTGCCAGCATACACCGGGACACGAACAATGAGCAGTTCTTC
CASIHRDTNNEQFF
>NA|TRBV7-9|TRBJ2-3
TGTGCCAGCAGCTTAGGCTTGGATCTTAGCACAGATACGCAGTATTTT
CASSLGLDLSTDTQYF
>TRBD1|TRBV7-8|TRBJ2-3
TGTGCCAGCAGCTCGACAGGGGGCAAAGATACGCAGTATTTT
CASSSTGGKDTQYF
>NA|TRBV4-1|TRBJ1-2
TGCGCCAGCAGCCAAGAGGGGGGGCTAGGGGGCTACACCTTC
CASSQEGGLGGYTF
>NA|TRBV29-1|TRBJ1-2
TGCAGCGTTGAGGACGGGCTGGGCGGCTACACCTTC
CSVEDGLGGYTF
>NA|TRBV7-9|TRBJ1-1
TGTGCCAGCAGCTTAGCAGAGGGTTGGAACACTGAAGCTTTCTTT
CASSLAEGWNTEAFF